A selection of T cell receptor beta chains follows, all from one sample in a study of T cell responses to AZD1222 COVID-19 vaccine. Produced via immunoSEQ multiplex PCR; TCRdb's table is partial and in-frame only. The sample has tens of thousands of clones, approximately 90% seen once. The sequencing used peripheral blood, collected on day 0 of AZD1222 vaccination. These receptors were obtained from an adult in good health. Both conserved end residues are part of each CDR3. Fields, in order: D gene, J gene, V gene, clone size, CDR3 protein, CDR3 DNA. D genes are given only for firm matches. Some rows mark clone size as missing; the rest say once, few, many or name a class of expanded clone.

>-|TRBJ2-7|TRBV6-5|-
CASRPQVGPSEQYF
TGTGCCAGCAGACCACAGGTGGGGCCCTCCGAGCAGTACTTC
>-|TRBJ2-5|TRBV4-1|-
CASSQSQGSPETQYF
TGCGCCAGCAGCCAAAGCCAGGGTTCCCCGGAGACCCAGTACTTC
>-|TRBJ2-1|TRBV5-6|-
CASSLELWGSYNEQFF
TGTGCCAGCAGCTTGGAGTTGTGGGGCAGCTACAATGAGCAGTTCTTC
>TRBD1|TRBJ1-2|TRBV18|once
CASSPGQGATYGYTF
TGTGCCAGCTCACCTGGACAGGGGGCGACCTATGGCTACACCTTC
>-|TRBJ2-5|TRBV5-6|-
CASSGGSAGNPVWAQYF
TGTGCCAGCAGCGGGGGGTCGGCAGGGAATCCTGTCTGGGCCCAGTACTTC
>-|TRBJ1-1|TRBV7-9|-
CASSPGTVNTEAFF
TGTGCCAGCAGCCCCGGGACGGTGAACACTGAAGCTTTCTTT
>-|TRBJ2-5|TRBV5-1|-
CASSLMETQYF
TGCGCCAGCAGCTTAATGGAGACCCAGTACTTC
>-|TRBJ2-7|TRBV5-5|-
CASSFQGYYEQYF
TGTGCCAGCAGCTTTCAGGGTTACTACGAGCAGTACTTC
>-|TRBJ1-3|TRBV9|-
CASSGVSPGNTIYF
TGTGCCAGTTCTGGGGTCTCTCCTGGAAACACCATATATTTT
>-|TRBJ2-7|TRBV6-6|-
CASSNQGATGGDEQYF
TGTGCCAGCAGTAACCAGGGGGCGACGGGAGGGGACGAGCAGTACTTC
>TRBD2|TRBJ2-7|TRBV5-1|-
CASSFTGGSYEQYF
TGCGCCAGCAGCTTTACGGGAGGGTCCTACGAGCAGTACTTC
>-|TRBJ2-7|TRBV7-6|-
CASSPGSEQYF
TGTGCCAGCAGCCCAGGGAGCGAGCAGTACTTC
>-|TRBJ1-3|TRBV12-3/TRBV12-4|-
CASSLFTGNTIYF
TGTGCCAGCAGTTTATTTACTGGAAACACCATATATTTT
>-|TRBJ2-7|TRBV7-2|-
CASSLSRDQYF
TGTGCCAGCAGCTTATCGAGGGACCAGTACTTC
>-|TRBJ2-2|TRBV3-1/TRBV3-2|-
CASSQDVLPTRQSNTGELFF
TGTGCCAGCAGCCAAGACGTACTACCGACCCGCCAAAGTAACACCGGGGAGCTGTTTTTT
>-|TRBJ2-3|TRBV28|-
CASSFLLGPRTQYF
TGTGCCAGCAGTTTTTTGCTGGGACCAAGGACGCAGTATTTT
>-|TRBJ1-6|TRBV4-3|-
CASSLTRDPYNSPLHF
TGCGCCAGCAGCCTCACCCGGGACCCATATAATTCACCCCTCCACTTT
>TRBD1|TRBJ2-3|TRBV6-5|few
CASKRGTGGDTQYF
TGTGCCAGCAAAAGAGGGACAGGGGGAGATACGCAGTATTTT
>-|TRBJ1-2|TRBV28|once
CASSFLGPRIYGYTF
TGTGCCAGCAGTTTCCTCGGGCCCCGAATCTATGGCTACACCTTC
>TRBD1|TRBJ2-7|TRBV6-5|-
CASSYSIRQGAHEQYF
TGTGCCAGCAGTTACTCAATACGACAGGGTGCCCACGAGCAGTACTTC
>-|TRBJ1-3|TRBV19|-
CASSIGWRGNTIYF
TGTGCCAGTAGTATCGGGTGGCGTGGAAACACCATATATTTT
>-|TRBJ2-7|TRBV7-6|few
CASSARNYEQYF
TGTGCCAGCAGCGCCCGAAACTACGAGCAGTACTTC
>TRBD1|TRBJ1-4|TRBV27|once
CASSLSGTGFWKLFF
TGTGCCAGCAGTTTATCGGGGACAGGGTTTTGGAAACTGTTTTTT
>-|TRBJ1-1|TRBV6-2/TRBV6-3|-
CASSWIGGNTEAFF
TGTGCCAGCAGTTGGATAGGGGGGAACACTGAAGCTTTCTTT
>-|TRBJ1-4|TRBV2|-
CASTSGQGIEKLFF
TGTGCCAGCACCTCTGGGCAGGGAATAGAAAAACTGTTTTTT
>TRBD2|TRBJ2-1|TRBV7-2|-
CASSSGPLAGGYNEQFF
TGTGCCAGCAGCTCAGGGCCCCTAGCGGGAGGCTACAATGAGCAGTTCTTC
>-|TRBJ1-2|TRBV12-3/TRBV12-4|-
CASSSSRDGYTF
TGTGCCAGCAGTTCATCAAGGGATGGCTACACCTTC
>-|TRBJ1-3|TRBV30|-
CAWTSAGQYTIYF
TGTGCCTGGACCTCCGCCGGACAGTACACCATATATTTT